The rows below give T cell receptor beta chains drawn from one sample of a study of glioma-infiltrating T cells. Via MiXCR, TCRdb re-called the multiplex PCR reads, giving one row per CDR3 protein. Here the sample spans around 100,000 distinct CDR3 sequences, around 30% being singletons. Sequencing was done on a sample of glioma tissue, nonneoplastic brain tissue, or PBMCs (not recorded which). The receptors shown here come from a human donor with low-grade glioma or glioblastoma, undergoing nonglioma brain surgery, or in good health (not recorded which). The CDR3 runs from the conserved cysteine through the conserved F or W. D genes are given only for firm matches. Only part of the rows carry a size: once, few, many, or a class if the clone is expanded.

>many|TRBJ1-1|.|TRBV27
CASRRREGEAFF
TGTGCCAGCAGGCGCAGGGAGGGTGAAGCTTTCTTT
>.|TRBJ1-1|.|TRBV28
CASNRPNTEASF
TGTGCCAGCAATCGTCCGAACACTGAAGCTTCCTTT
>many|TRBJ1-1|.|TRBV20-1
CSARDRGTEAFF
TGCAGTGCTAGAGATAGGGGTACTGAAGCTTTCTTT
>many|TRBJ1-1|.|TRBV10-2
CASRYRDTEAFF
TGCGCCAGCAGGTACCGGGACACTGAAGCTTTCTTT
>many|TRBJ1-1|.|TRBV3-1
CASTQRGSSNTEAFF
TGTGCCAGCACCCAGAGGGGCAGCTCGAACACTGAAGCTTTCTTT
>.|TRBJ2-3|.|TRBV9
CASSIGLGAGTDTQYF
TGTGCCAGCAGCATAGGACTGGGGGCTGGCACAGATACGCAGTATTTT
>.|TRBJ2-5|TRBD2|TRBV5-4
CASSGAGGRETQYF
TGTGCCAGCAGCGGCGCGGGGGGGAGGGAGACCCAGTACTTC
>many|TRBJ2-1|TRBD2|TRBV7-8
CASRPAAGLANEQFF
TGTGCCAGCAGACCCGCGGCCGGACTAGCGAATGAGCAGTTCTTC
>many|TRBJ1-5|.|TRBV11-2
CASSRYSNQPQHF
TGTGCCAGCAGTCGTTATAGCAATCAGCCCCAGCATTTT
>few|TRBJ2-1|.|TRBV7-2
CASSLAGSAGEQFF
TGTGCCAGCAGCTTAGCGGGTTCAGCAGGGGAGCAGTTCTTC
>few|TRBJ2-7|.|TRBV4-3
CASSHRGEGQFYEQYF
TGCGCCAGCAGCCACCGAGGGGAAGGACAATTTTACGAGCAGTACTTC
>many|TRBJ2-1|.|TRBV12-3/TRBV12-4
CASSLAGGRNNEQFF
TGTGCCAGCAGTTTAGCGGGCGGGCGGAACAATGAGCAGTTCTTC
>many|TRBJ1-5|.|TRBV19
CASSIDPTEAQPQHF
TGTGCCAGTAGTATAGATCCGACAGAAGCCCAGCCCCAGCATTTT
>.|TRBJ2-3|TRBD2|TRBV7-7
CASSSGTSGAETQYF
TGTGCTAGCAGCTCCGGGACTAGCGGGGCAGAGACGCAGTATTTT
>many|TRBJ1-2|.|TRBV20-1
CSASDFGRGYGYTF
TGCAGTGCTAGCGACTTCGGACGGGGGTATGGCTACACCTTC
>many|TRBJ2-3|.|TRBV20-1
CSAIDTGKRTDTQYF
TGCAGTGCCATAGATACAGGAAAACGCACAGATACGCAGTATTTT
>.|TRBJ2-2|.|TRBV2
CASRHSSLDTGELFF
TGTGCCAGCAGACATTCTAGCCTGGACACCGGGGAGCTGTTTTTT
>few|TRBJ2-1|.|TRBV7-3
CASSLIPLNEQFF
TGTGCCAGCAGCTTAATACCCCTCAATGAGCAGTTCTTC
>many|TRBJ1-5|.|TRBV3-1
CASSQSGVSNQPQHF
TGTGCCAGCAGCCAATCAGGGGTTAGCAATCAGCCCCAGCATTTT
>many|TRBJ2-7|TRBD2|TRBV20-1
CSAFSSGGLSSYEQYF
TGCAGTGCTTTCTCTAGCGGGGGGCTCAGCTCCTACGAGCAGTACTTC
>many|TRBJ1-1|TRBD1|TRBV20-1
CSAPDRVAEAFF
TGCAGTGCTCCGGACAGGGTAGCTGAAGCTTTCTTT
>few|TRBJ2-2|.|TRBV5-4
CASSLDLHRELFF
TGTGCCAGCAGCTTGGACCTACACCGGGAGCTGTTTTTT
>.|TRBJ2-7|TRBD1|TRBV29-1
CSVTGGPRYEQYF
TGCAGCGTTACAGGGGGGCCTCGATACGAGCAGTACTTC
>many|TRBJ2-3|.|TRBV12-3/TRBV12-4
CASSFADTQDTQYF
TGTGCCAGCAGTTTTGCGGACACACAAGATACGCAGTATTTT
>many|TRBJ1-2|.|TRBV6-1
CASLLGGGYYGYTF
TGTGCCAGCTTGTTAGGGGGTGGGTACTATGGCTACACCTTC
>few|TRBJ1-1|.|TRBV10-2
CASGQKGGEAFF
TGCGCCAGCGGACAAAAGGGGGGTGAAGCTTTCTTT
>once|TRBJ1-5|.|TRBV6-5
CASSHSKVYSNQPQHF
TGTGCCAGTAGTCACTCGAAGGTGTATAGCAATCAGCCCCAGCATTTT
>many|TRBJ1-1|.|TRBV6-1
CASIVPGRQNEAFF
TGTGCCAGCATTGTTCCAGGTCGCCAGAATGAAGCTTTCTTT
>.|TRBJ1-1|.|TRBV20-1
CSAPIGGGLNTEAFF
TGCAGTGCTCCCATCGGGGGAGGTTTGAACACTGAAGCTTTCTTT
>.|TRBJ2-5|.|TRBV18
CASRGSGSVQETQYF
TGTGCCAGCCGTGGGAGCGGGTCAGTCCAAGAGACCCAGTACTTC